This TCR beta chain was captured by sequencing in a study of T-cell reconstitution after alpha-beta-depleted transplantation in children. This CDR3 comprises 14 residues. Trimming pared 6 bases from V and 1 base from J, leaving 10 bases between. Germline V CDR1 and CDR2: MNHEY, SMNVEV (reference sequence). For TCRbeta, the library was prepared with unique molecular identifiers. TCRdb re-called the PCR reads with MiXCR, one entry per CDR3 protein. The sample has over 450,000 distinct CDR3 sequences; approximately 10% are singletons. The table lists this clonotype with many counts. This receptor was taken from a child aged 2 to 15 with inherited bone marrow failure, due to receive a stem cell transplant. The gene calls are TRBV27 and TRBJ2-1; TRBD2 is a possible D gene (5 bases). This sample comprised PBMCs, obtained before TCRalphabeta/CD19-depleted stem cell transplant. CDR3 nucleotide sequence: TGTGCCAGCAGCTGGGCGGGTTCCTACAATGAGCAGTTCTTC. This translates into CASSWAGSYNEQFF.